The entry below describes one T cell receptor (beta chain). Measured with immunoSEQ multiplex PCR; TCRdb has only the in-frame clones, and not every one. The table records over a million clones, around three quarters of them present only once. This specimen belongs to a study of shared clonotypes between healthy human individuals. This CDR3 has 13 amino acids. V was cut by 7 bases and J by 7 bases, with 17 bases left in between. Germline-derived CDR1 and CDR2 are SQVTM and ANQGSEA. The source material was memory CD4+ T cells from PBMCs. The subset is: CD45RA-negative fraction. This sequence was found in a man aged 18 to 30 in good health. Some clones in this sample may be carry-over from other donors' samples. This chain links TRBV29-1 with TRBJ1-5, with TRBD1 as a possible D gene (6 bases). The CDR3 sequence is CSARRGEGQPQHF. The DNA of the CDR3 is TGCAGCGCCCGAAGGGGGGAAGGGCAGCCCCAGCATTTT.